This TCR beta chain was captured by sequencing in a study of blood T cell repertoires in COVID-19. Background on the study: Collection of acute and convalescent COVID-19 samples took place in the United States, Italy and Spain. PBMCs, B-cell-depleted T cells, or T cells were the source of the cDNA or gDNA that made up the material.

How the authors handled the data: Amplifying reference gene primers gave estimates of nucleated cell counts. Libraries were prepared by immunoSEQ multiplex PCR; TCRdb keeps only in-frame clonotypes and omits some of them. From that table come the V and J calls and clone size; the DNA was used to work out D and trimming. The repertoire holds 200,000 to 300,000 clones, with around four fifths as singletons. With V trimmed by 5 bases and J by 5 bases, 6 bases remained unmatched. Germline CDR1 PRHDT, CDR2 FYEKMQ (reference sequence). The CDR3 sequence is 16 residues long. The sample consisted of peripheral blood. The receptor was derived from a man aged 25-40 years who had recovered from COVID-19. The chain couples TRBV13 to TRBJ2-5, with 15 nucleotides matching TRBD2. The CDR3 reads CASSTRTSGGEETQYF. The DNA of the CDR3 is TGTGCCAGCAGCACGCGGACTAGCGGGGGGGAGGAGACCCAGTACTTC.